The clone carrying this T cell receptor (beta chain) was counted many times. This entry comes from a study of neurological immune-mediated disorders. V dropped 3 bases and J dropped 1 base, with 10 bases sitting between them. This CDR3 comprises 15 residues. Germline V gene lookup returns CDR1 SGHAT and CDR2 FQNNGV. The cDNA was synthesized by 5'RACE incorporating 10-nucleotide random UMIs. MiXCR was run by TCRdb on the 5' RACE reads, yielding one entry per CDR3 protein. Here the sample spans just over 30,000 distinct CDR3 sequences, approximately 5.3% being singletons. This TCR was recovered from a woman aged 45-65 years in good health. What was sequenced was CD4+ T cells from blood. The chain has TRBV11-2 and TRBJ2-1, with unresolved D. The CDR3 is CASSLAPTSYNEQFF. The CDR3 bases are TGTGCCAGCAGCTTGGCGCCGACTTCCTACAATGAGCAGTTCTTC.